These 27 T cell receptor beta chains share one sample of origin, sequenced in a study of T cells in Graves' hyperthyroidism and ophthalmopathy. Amplified TCR beta CDR3 regions came from RNA transcripts. In the first-round RT-PCR of the TCR CDR3, the HTBI primer set was used. Each CDR3 protein is one row after TCRdb ran MiXCR on the multiplex PCR reads. Of hundreds of thousands of distinct CDR3 sequences listed, 18% are singletons. The sample was blood. The origin of the receptors is a woman between 45 and 65 years old with Graves' hyperthyroidism that later progressed to Graves' ophthalmopathy.

To note about this clonotype: A much larger clone lies one base from this, so it may be a read error. The rearrangement joins TRBV12-3 or TRBV12-4 to TRBJ1-6, with D maybe TRBD1 (5 bases). This CDR3 contains 17 residues. The V gene lost 6 bases and the J gene lost 0 bases, with 15 bases spanning the gap. The chain's CDR3 is CASRYDSPGSYNSPLHF. The CDR3 DNA follows: TGTGCCAGCAGATACGACAGTCCAGGCTCCTATAATTCACCCCTCCACTTT.

This clonotype was observed at least ten times. CDR3 sequence: CASSLIFRGEDYEQYF. The CDR3 DNA reads TGCGCCAGCAGCTTGATCTTCAGGGGAGAGGACTACGAGCAGTACTTC. The chain has TRBV5-1 and TRBJ2-7; D is possibly TRBD1 (6 bases). V was cut by 1 base and J by 3 bases, with 17 bases left in between. Germline V gives CDR1 SGHRS, CDR2 YFSETQ. The CDR3 totals 16 residues.

The rearrangement links TRBV7-8 to TRBJ1-5; D might be TRBD1 (6 bases). The V end was cut by 2 bases, the J end by 5 bases, with 19 bases between. Germline CDR1 and CDR2: SGHVS and FQNEAQ. The CDR3 contains 17 residues. Here the CDR3 reads CASSLPMSAKGDQPQHF. The CDR3 region has the DNA TGTGCCAGCAGCTTACCCATGTCAGCGAAGGGGGATCAGCCCCAGCATTTT.

This sequence joins TRBV12-3 or TRBV12-4 and TRBJ1-1, with D perhaps matching TRBD1 (5 bases). This CDR3 has 13 amino acids. The ends were cut back, 4 bases at V and 6 bases at J, with 12 bases in the middle. CDR3 DNA sequence: TGTGCCAGCAGTTCCCAGGGAGGGTCTGAAGCTTTCTTT. Protein product: CASSSQGGSEAFF.

The genes are TRBV11-1 and TRBJ2-1; the D gene could be TRBD1 or TRBD2 (6 bases each). Germline CDR1 reads SGHAT; CDR2 reads FQDESV (reference sequence). The CDR3 runs to 20 residues. Trimming shortened V by 0 bases and J by 4 bases, and 25 bases separated the two germline ends. The CDR3 is CASSLALIYGGGSAYNEQFF. The CDR3 bases are TGTGCCAGCAGCTTAGCGCTAATATACGGGGGCGGCAGCGCATACAATGAGCAGTTCTTC. The variable domain in full, completed from reference TRBV11-1 and TRBJ2-1, reads EAEVAQSPRYKITEKSQAVAFWCDPISGHATLYWYRQILGQGPELLVQFQDESVVDDSQLPKDRFSAERLKGVDSTLKIQPAELGDSAMYLCASSLALIYGGGSAYNEQFFGPGTRLTVL.

This clonotype turned up a few times. This sequence joins TRBV6-5 and TRBJ2-5; D remains ambiguous. The V gene lost 4 bases and the J gene lost 9 bases, with 12 bases spanning the gap. Germline V gene lookup returns CDR1 MNHEY and CDR2 SVGAGI. This CDR3 has 12 residues. CDR3 sequence reads: CASSWQPGAQYF. The CDR3 bases are TGTGCCAGCAGTTGGCAGCCTGGGGCCCAGTACTTC.

This chain uses TRBV9 with TRBJ1-6; D gene unclear. In germline, CDR1 is SGDLS, CDR2 YYNGEE. Trimming left V 3 bases short and J 0 bases short, with 10 bases between. This CDR3 comprises 16 residues. CDR3 region: CASSGGASSYNSPLHF. The CDR3 DNA reads TGTGCCAGCAGCGGAGGTGCAAGCTCCTATAATTCACCCCTCCACTTT.

This clonotype appeared many times. CDR3 DNA sequence: TGTGCCAGCAGCGATCGGGACAACCTTAACTATGGCTACACCTTC. Its translation is CASSDRDNLNYGYTF. The chain uses TRBV7-9 and TRBJ1-2; TRBD1 might be the D (6 bases). Trimming took 5 bases from V and 1 from J, leaving 14 bases between them. The CDR3 loop spans 15 amino acids. Looked up from germline, CDR1 is SEHNR and CDR2 is FQNEAQ (reference sequence).

This clonotype was counted ten times or more. The J gene is TRBJ1-4, the V gene TRBV30, with D unresolved. Trimming took 4 bases from V and 8 from J, leaving 20 bases between them. CDR3 size: 15 residues. Germline CDR1 is GTSNPN and CDR2 is SVGIG (reference sequence). CDR3 nucleotide sequence: TGTGCCTGGACCCACCCCGGGCGCTTAAAGGAAAAACTGTTTTTT. Translating it yields CAWTHPGRLKEKLFF.

V usage is TRBV7-8 and J usage is TRBJ1-5; possibly TRBD1 for D (6 bases). Germline values: CDR1 SGHVS, CDR2 FQNEAQ. This CDR3 region has 14 residues. V lost 5 bases and J 5 bases, leaving 13 bases between the germline ends. CDR3 DNA sequence: TGTGCCAGCAGCCGTACAGGGATTGATCAGCCCCAGCATTTT. It specifies CASSRTGIDQPQHF.

This clonotype was counted many times. The CDR3 loop is CASSSTGGRITDTQYF. CDR3 nucleotide sequence: TGTGCCAGCAGTTCTACAGGGGGGAGAATCACAGATACGCAGTATTTT. The chain is built from TRBV7-9 and TRBJ2-3; 8 bases line up with TRBD1. The CDR3 is made up of 16 amino acids. V lost 6 bases and J lost 2; bases outside the gene matches: 10. Germline V gene sequence: CDR1 SEHNR, CDR2 FQNEAQ (reference sequence). The entire variable domain, with the rest obtained from reference TRBV7-9 and TRBJ2-3, is as follows: DTGVSQNPRHKITKRGQNVTFRCDPISEHNRLYWYRQTLGQGPEFLTYFQNEAQLEKSRLLSDRFSAERPKGSFSTLEIQRTEQGDSAMYLCASSSTGGRITDTQYFGPGTRLTVL.

This clonotype was counted a few times. This chain links TRBV12-5 with TRBJ2-3; D call uncertain. Germline values: CDR1 LGHNT, CDR2 FRNRAP. Trimming removed 1 base from V and 2 bases from J, with 16 bases in between. The CDR3 spans 17 residues. DNA for the CDR3: TGTGCTAGTGGTTTGGCCTTGGACGGCTCCTACACAGATACGCAGTATTTT. Protein sequence: CASGLALDGSYTDTQYF.

This clonotype was detected many times. This rearrangement joins TRBV27 to TRBJ1-2, with TRBD1 as a possible D gene (6 bases). CDR3 length: 15 residues. The germline V gene encodes CDR1 MNHEY and CDR2 SMNVEV (reference sequence). V was pared by 6 bases and J by 4 bases, with 18 bases between. CDR3 loop: CASSTDSPPIYGYTF. DNA for the CDR3: TGTGCCAGCAGCACGGACAGCCCCCCGATCTATGGCTACACCTTC.

A few counts support this clonotype. This sequence joins TRBV20-1 and TRBJ2-7; the match to TRBD1 covers 7 bases. The germline V gene has CDR1 DFQATT and CDR2 SNEGSKA (reference sequence). The CDR3 covers 13 residues. J gave up 0 bases and V 5 bases, and 4 bases lay outside the gene matches. The CDR3 DNA is TGCAGTGCTGTCGACAGGGACTCCTACGAGCAGTACTTC. Translating gives CSAVDRDSYEQYF.

There are many counts of this clonotype. The chain couples TRBV11-2 to TRBJ2-1, with D possibly being TRBD2 (7 bases). V was trimmed by 3 bases and J by 2 bases, leaving 14 bases between them. The CDR3 is 16 amino acids. CDR1 SGHAT and CDR2 FQNNGV come from the germline V gene. The CDR3 nucleotides are TGTGCCAGCAGCTTGTCGGCGGGGGCACCCTACAATGAGCAGTTCTTC. Its translation: CASSLSAGAPYNEQFF.

This clonotype has more than one count but fewer than ten. The chain links TRBV6-1 to TRBJ1-4; 7 nucleotides line up with TRBD1. V trimming: 7 bases; J trimming: 5 bases; junction bases outside the gene matches: 7. The length of the CDR3 is 14 residues. Germline V gene data show CDR1 as MNHNS and CDR2 as SASEGT. CDR3: CASKIGQVNEKLFF. For the CDR3, the DNA is TGTGCCAGCAAAATTGGACAGGTGAATGAAAAACTGTTTTTT.

This clonotype came up many times. The V and J genes are TRBV12-5 and TRBJ1-2; D remains unclear. Germline values: CDR1 LGHNT, CDR2 FRNRAP. V was clipped by 6 bases and J by 8 bases, with 19 bases between them. The CDR3 extends over 14 amino acids. CDR3 coding DNA: TGTGCTAGTGGCCGTTCGGACGGCCCACTCGGCTACACCTTC. The encoded protein is CASGRSDGPLGYTF.

There are many counts of this clonotype. This rearrangement joins TRBV11-2 to TRBJ1-1; D gene uncertain. This CDR3 comprises 13 residues. In germline, CDR1 is SGHAT, CDR2 FQNNGV. V was clipped by 8 bases and J by 1 base, with 11 bases between them. CDR3 region: CASAWAANTEAFF. CDR3 DNA: TGTGCCAGCGCATGGGCCGCGAACACTGAAGCTTTCTTT.

A few counts support this clonotype. The gene calls are TRBV13 and TRBJ1-2; D perhaps matches TRBD1 (5 bases). Trimming left V 5 bases short and J 1 base short, with 8 bases between. The CDR3 is 13 amino acids. Germline V gene lookup returns CDR1 PRHDT and CDR2 FYEKMQ (reference sequence). DNA for the CDR3: TGTGCCAGCAGCAGGGACCATAACTATGGCTACACCTTC. This translates into CASSRDHNYGYTF.

At least ten counts were recorded for this clonotype. The chain uses TRBV12-3 or TRBV12-4 and TRBJ2-3; no clear D. The CDR3 consists of 15 residues. The V end lost 8 bases, the J end lost 0 bases, and 15 bases lay between the germline ends. The CDR3 reads CASAPQPTSTDTQYF. CDR3 bases: TGTGCCAGCGCCCCCCAGCCTACTAGCACAGATACGCAGTATTTT.

This clonotype was seen repeatedly, ten times or more. The chain couples TRBV18 to TRBJ1-1; D is perhaps TRBD1 (5 bases). Trimming stripped 1 base from V and 6 bases from J, with 12 bases between. There are 14 residues in the CDR3. In germline, CDR1 is KGHSH, CDR2 LQKENI. CDR3 DNA sequence: TGTGCCAGCTCACCACGCTCAGGGCAGCCTGAAGCTTTCTTT. Translating it yields CASSPRSGQPEAFF.

V and J are TRBV11-2 and TRBJ1-6; D unclear. In germline, CDR1 is SGHAT, CDR2 FQNNGV. The CDR3 sequence is 13 residues long. Trimming stripped 5 bases from V and 12 bases from J, with 14 bases between. The CDR3 reads CASSPNPRGPLHF. In DNA, the CDR3 is TGTGCCAGCAGCCCTAACCCCCGGGGACCCCTCCACTTT.

The chain combines TRBV6-9 with TRBJ1-6; weak D call: TRBD1 (6 bases). V lost 3 bases and J lost 3, with 12 bases in between. The CDR3 is made up of 16 amino acids. Germline V gives CDR1 MNHGY, CDR2 SVAAGI. As DNA, the CDR3 is TGTGCCAGCAGTTACCTAGACAGGAGCTATAATTCACCCCTCCACTTT. Amino acid sequence: CASSYLDRSYNSPLHF.

This clonotype was counted ten times or more. The gene calls are TRBV6-1 and TRBJ2-1; 10 bases fit TRBD1. J gave up 6 bases and V 8 bases, and 10 bases lay outside the gene matches. Per the germline V gene, CDR1 is MNHNS and CDR2 is SASEGT. The CDR3 contains 15 residues. CDR3 in DNA: TGTGCCAGCCAACGGGACAGGGGTAGTGGCAATGAGCAGTTCTTC. Its protein product is CASQRDRGSGNEQFF.

The chain combines TRBV20-1 with TRBJ2-3; TRBD2 matches at 7 bases. The junction had 11 bases not matched to a gene; V was cut back by 3 bases and J by 5 bases. CDR3 length: 15 amino acids. CDR1 is DFQATT, CDR2 SNEGSKA, per germline (reference sequence). This CDR3 reads CSASGLGGGGDTQYF. The CDR3 DNA follows: TGCAGTGCTAGTGGCCTGGGGGGGGGTGGAGATACGCAGTATTTT.

In its sample, this clonotype was seen many times. The chain recombines TRBV10-3 with TRBJ2-5; 7 bases align to TRBD1. The CDR3 is 13 residues long. V lost 3 bases to trimming and J lost 5 bases; unmatched junction nucleotides: 3. The germline gives CDR1 ENHRY, CDR2 SYGVKD. CDR3 sequence (DNA): TGTGCCATCAGTGATCCAGGGGGTGAGACCCAGTACTTC. It encodes CAISDPGGETQYF.

In its sample, this clonotype was seen many times. The gene calls are TRBV18 and TRBJ2-5; 9 positions agree with TRBD1. Trimming removed 3 bases from V and 9 bases from J; junction bases left unmatched: 14. CDR1 is KGHSH, CDR2 LQKENI, per germline. The CDR3 has 16 amino acids. This CDR3 reads CASSPDQTGGRMSQYF. The CDR3 DNA reads as TGTGCCAGCTCACCGGACCAGACAGGGGGACGGATGTCCCAGTACTTC.